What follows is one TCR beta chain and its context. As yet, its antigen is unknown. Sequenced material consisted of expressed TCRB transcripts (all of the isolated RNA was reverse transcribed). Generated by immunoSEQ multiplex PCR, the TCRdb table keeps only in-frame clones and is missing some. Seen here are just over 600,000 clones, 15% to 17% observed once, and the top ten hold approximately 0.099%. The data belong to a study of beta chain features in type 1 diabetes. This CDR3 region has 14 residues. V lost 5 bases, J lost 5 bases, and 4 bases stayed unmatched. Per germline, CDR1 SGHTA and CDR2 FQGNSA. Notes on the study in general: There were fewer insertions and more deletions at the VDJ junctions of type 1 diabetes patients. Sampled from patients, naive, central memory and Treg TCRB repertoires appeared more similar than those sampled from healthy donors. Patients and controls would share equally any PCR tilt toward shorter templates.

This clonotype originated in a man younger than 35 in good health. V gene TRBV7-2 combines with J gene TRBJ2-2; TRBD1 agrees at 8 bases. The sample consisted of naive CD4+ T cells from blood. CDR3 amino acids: CASSQGARTGELFF. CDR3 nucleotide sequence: TGTGCCAGCAGCCAGGGGGCCCGAACCGGGGAGCTGTTTTTT.